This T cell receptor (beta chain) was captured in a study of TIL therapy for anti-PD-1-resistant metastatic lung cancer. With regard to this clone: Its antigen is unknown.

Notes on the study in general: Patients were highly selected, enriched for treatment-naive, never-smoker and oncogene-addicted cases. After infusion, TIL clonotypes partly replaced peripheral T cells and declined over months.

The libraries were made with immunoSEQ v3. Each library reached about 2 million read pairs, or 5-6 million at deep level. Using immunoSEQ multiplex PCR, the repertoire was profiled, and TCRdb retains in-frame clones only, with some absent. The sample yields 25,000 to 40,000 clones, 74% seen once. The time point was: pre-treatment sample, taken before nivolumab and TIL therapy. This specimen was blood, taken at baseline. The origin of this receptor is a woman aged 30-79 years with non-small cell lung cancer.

CDR3: CACGRRGTEAFF. CDR3 DNA sequence: TGTGCCTGCGGAAGGAGAGGCACTGAAGCTTTCTTT. The chain recombines TRBV19 with TRBJ1-1; D unresolved. Per the germline V gene, CDR1 is LNHDA and CDR2 is SQIVND (reference sequence). Trimming stripped 11 bases from V and 4 bases from J, with 14 bases between. CDR3 length: 12 residues.